The clone carrying this T cell receptor (beta chain) was recorded many times. Its antigen remains unknown. This record belongs to a study of human T cells and chemical hapten exposure. For the study at large: TCR yields per sample varied, mainly owing to small pooled library volume differences. Study results and caveats: No alteration of TCRs above 1 in 1000 frequency was seen with DPC sensitization.

Attachment of unique molecular identifiers to individual cDNA molecules was performed in the library. TCRdb re-analysed the RACE reads in MiXCR, keeping a single row per CDR3 protein. The top ten hold 16% of the sample, which has under 55,000 distinct CDR3 sequences, 9.9% seen once. V shed 6 bases, J shed 0 bases, and the junction held 4 bases outside the gene matches. The CDR3 contains 14 residues. Germline loops: CDR1 DFQATT, CDR2 SNEGSKA (reference sequence). The time point is: patch test 3, about 24 weeks after DPC sensitization. Treatment reported: therapeutic diphenylcyclopropenone sensitization with weekly scalp DPC.

Source: whole blood, taken in connection with sensitization to the hapten diphenylcyclopropenone (DPC). V gene TRBV20-1 combines with J gene TRBJ2-3, with TRBD2 identical over 9 bases. The TCR was taken from a woman between 35 and 50 years old with alopecia areata. Some clones in this sample may be carry-over from other donors' samples. CDR3 DNA: TGCAGTGCGAGACTAGCGGACAGCACAGATACGCAGTATTTT. Translated: CSARLADSTDTQYF.